Each of the 13 T cell receptor beta chains below was sequenced from the same sample in a study of blood T cell repertoires in COVID-19. The data were produced by immunoSEQ multiplex PCR, yet TCRdb's version contains in-frame clones alone and is incomplete. This sample yields approximately 120,000 clones, of which 90% to 95% are seen a single time; about 1.9% belongs to the top ten. The material sequenced was peripheral blood. These receptors came from a man between 45 and 60 years old with COVID-19, enrolled during active disease.

V and J are TRBV4-2 and TRBJ2-7, with D possibly matching TRBD1 (5 bases). Germline V gene sequence: CDR1 LGHNA, CDR2 YNFKEQ. The CDR3 covers 15 residues. Trimming took off 0 bases at V and 3 bases at J, with 12 bases between the two ends. The CDR3 is CASSQEDTEYYEQYV. The CDR3 DNA follows: TGTGCCAGCAGCCAAGAGGACACGGAATACTACGAGCAGTACGTC.

This chain connects TRBV28 to TRBJ2-7; TRBD1 is a possible D gene (5 bases). Per the germline V gene, CDR1 is MDHEN and CDR2 is SYDVKM. This CDR3 region has 14 residues. The V end lost 6 bases, the J end lost 4 bases, and 16 bases lay between the germline ends. Here the CDR3 reads CASRPGPRVYEQYF. Here the CDR3 DNA reads TGTGCCAGCAGACCAGGACCCAGGGTTTACGAGCAGTACTTC. Together with reference TRBV28 and TRBJ2-7, the CDR3 gives the full variable domain: DVKVTQSSRYLVKRTGEKVFLECVQDMDHENMFWYRQDPGLGLRLIYFSYDVKMKEKGDIPEGYSVSREKKERFSLILESASTNQTSMYLCASRPGPRVYEQYFGPGTRLTVT.

This clone has a single count. The chain uses TRBV18 and TRBJ1-2; 8 nucleotides line up with TRBD1. Germline V gene data show CDR1 as KGHSH and CDR2 as LQKENI. Trimming cost V 2 bases and J 5 bases; bases outside gene matches: 7. CDR3 length: 15 residues. The CDR3 is CASSPIQGARYGYTF. CDR3 coding DNA: TGTGCCAGCTCACCAATTCAGGGGGCGCGATATGGCTACACCTTC.

This clone was observed a single time. The gene calls are TRBV7-2 and TRBJ2-3, with 15 positions matching TRBD2. The CDR3 has 19 residues. V shed 2 bases and J 1 base; nucleotides not matched to a gene: 7. Germline V gene sequence: CDR1 SGHTA, CDR2 FQGNSA. CDR3 coding DNA: TGTGCCAGCAGCTTAAGGGGACTAGCGGGAGGCGGGGGCACAGATACGCAGTATTTT. Translating it yields CASSLRGLAGGGGTDTQYF.

The chain is built from TRBV18 and TRBJ2-1; TRBD2 matches 10 bases. CDR1 KGHSH and CDR2 LQKENI come from the germline V gene. The CDR3 has 16 residues. The V segment lost 2 bases and the J segment 4 bases; nucleotides outside the gene matches: 5. CDR3 protein: CASSPRAAGGYNEQFF. DNA for the CDR3: TGTGCCAGCTCACCAAGGGCAGCGGGAGGGTACAATGAGCAGTTCTTC.

The chain's CDR3 is CASSIGDRGQFF. The CDR3 region has the DNA TGTGCCAGTAGTATAGGAGACAGGGGGCAGTTCTTC. V gene TRBV19 combines with J gene TRBJ2-1, with TRBD1 matching 8 bases. The CDR3 covers 12 residues. V shed 1 base and J 12 bases; nucleotides not matched to a gene: 2. Germline CDR1 is LNHDA and CDR2 is SQIVND (reference sequence).

On this clone itself: Other DNA variants within this sample encode the same CDR3. This chain connects TRBV5-4 to TRBJ2-3; 15 positions match TRBD2. The CDR3 totals 16 residues. V gave up 3 bases and J gave up 6 bases; unmatched junction bases: 5. Germline CDR1 and CDR2: SGHNT and YYREEE (reference sequence). The CDR3 protein is CASSSGLAGGADTQYF. The CDR3 nucleotides read TGTGCCAGCAGCTCAGGACTAGCGGGAGGGGCCGATACGCAGTATTTT.

The V call is TRBV2, the J call TRBJ2-6; the D gene is possibly TRBD2 (7 bases). Germline V gives CDR1 SNHLY, CDR2 FYNNEI. The V and J ends lost 11 bases and 0 bases respectively, with 11 bases between them. The CDR3 extends over 14 amino acids. CDR3 DNA: TGTGCCGACGGGGGGCCCTCTGGGGCCAACGTCCTGACTTTC. Encoded protein: CADGGPSGANVLTF.

This clone has just a few counts. The chain carries TRBV23-1 and TRBJ2-2; 7 bases fit TRBD1. TRBV23-1 is sorted into the ORF group, with uncertain function. The CDR3 has 16 residues. The V gene end was trimmed by 0 bases and the J gene end by 1 base; junction bases not matched to a gene: 2. The CDR3 DNA reads TGCGCCAGCAGTCAATCCGGGACAGTGAACACCGGGGAGCTGTTTTTT. This sequence encodes CASSQSGTVNTGELFF.

The chain is built from TRBV5-6 and TRBJ1-2; D unclear. Germline values: CDR1 SGHDT, CDR2 YYEEEE. V lost 2 bases to trimming and J lost 0 bases, with 14 bases between them. This CDR3 has 16 amino acids. The CDR3 loop is CASSFGRRRSNYGYTF. For the CDR3, the DNA is TGTGCCAGCAGCTTTGGAAGGAGGAGATCTAACTATGGCTACACCTTC.

J is TRBJ2-7 and V is TRBV19; 9 bases map to TRBD1. The CDR3 loop spans 16 amino acids. The V gene end was trimmed by 3 bases and the J gene end by 5 bases; junction bases not matched to a gene: 11. Germline V lookup: CDR1 LNHDA, CDR2 SQIVND (reference sequence). The CDR3 loop reads CASSISLNRDRDEQYF. As DNA, the CDR3 is TGTGCCAGTAGTATCTCGTTGAACAGGGACAGGGACGAGCAGTACTTC.

A single count supports this clone. The gene calls are TRBV5-1 and TRBJ1-3; 8 bases match TRBD1. The CDR3 extends over 14 amino acids. The germline CDR1 and CDR2 sequences are SGHRS and YFSETQ. The trim removed 0 bases at V and 8 bases at J, leaving 4 bases unmatched. The CDR3 region has the DNA TGCGCCAGCAGCTTGGAGACAGGGGAAGACACCATATATTTT. This codes for CASSLETGEDTIYF.

The gene calls are TRBV18 and TRBJ2-7, with 9 bases matching TRBD1. The CDR3 sequence is 15 residues long. The germline CDR1 and CDR2 sequences are KGHSH and LQKENI. V was clipped by 5 bases and J by 4 bases; unmatched bases: 9. The DNA for the CDR3 is TGTGCCAGCTCAACTGGACAGGGGCAAGGATACGAGCAGTACGTC. The encoded protein is CASSTGQGQGYEQYV.